This entry lists 24 T cell receptor beta chains sequenced from one sample in a study of blood T cell repertoires in COVID-19. Some clones are missing from TCRdb's copy, which holds only in-frame ones; the method was immunoSEQ multiplex PCR. In the table there are around 170,000 clones, roughly 85% of which are singletons. Sample: PBMCs or T cells enriched from blood (not recorded which). These receptors were obtained from a woman aged 18 to 35 who had recovered from COVID-19.

The V and J genes are TRBV19 and TRBJ2-1; the match to TRBD2 covers 10 bases. J gave up 9 bases and V 8 bases, and 10 bases lay outside the gene matches. The length of the CDR3 is 14 residues. Germline V CDR1 and CDR2: LNHDA, SQIVND (reference sequence). The CDR3 bases are TGTGCCAGTCAAGAGGGGCTAGCGGGGGCTGAGCAGTTCTTC. Amino acid sequence: CASQEGLAGAEQFF.

V usage is TRBV10-1 and J usage is TRBJ2-3; the D gene is possibly TRBD1 (5 bases). The CDR3 runs 15 residues. Germline V gives CDR1 WNHNN, CDR2 SYGVQD (reference sequence). V gave up 5 bases and J gave up 2 bases, with 14 bases separating them. The CDR3 nucleotides are TGCGCCAGCAGTCAGCGACAGTCGGACACAGATACGCAGTATTTT. Protein product: CASSQRQSDTDTQYF.

This chain joins TRBV25-1 and TRBJ2-5; D is perhaps TRBD2 (6 bases). The CDR3 totals 13 residues. Trimming removed 3 bases at V and 1 base at J, with 6 bases between. The germline CDR1 and CDR2 sequences are MGHDK and SYGVNS. The CDR3 coding sequence is TGTGCCAGCAGTGAGGGGGGCCAAGAGACCCAGTACTTC. Translated, it gives CASSEGGQETQYF.

The CDR3 region has the DNA TGTGCCGGTCGCAGAGGGGGCCAGGACTATGGCTACACCTTC. Residues: CAGRRGGQDYGYTF. This chain links TRBV30 with TRBJ1-2; 7 bases fit TRBD1. Germline V gene sequence: CDR1 GTSNPN, CDR2 SVGIG (reference sequence). CDR3 length: 14 residues. J gave up 3 bases and V 8 bases, and 12 bases lay outside the gene matches.

The rearrangement joins TRBV5-6 to TRBJ1-1, with 7 bases lining up with TRBD1. CDR1 and CDR2 (germline): SGHDT, YYEEEE. This CDR3 comprises 16 residues. Trimming cost V 2 bases and J 1 base; bases outside gene matches: 8. The CDR3: CASSLKGAYKNTEAFF. The CDR3 coding sequence is TGTGCCAGCAGCTTAAAGGGGGCTTATAAGAACACTGAAGCTTTCTTT. Full variable domain (rest looked up from reference TRBV5-6 and TRBJ1-1): DAGVTQSPTHLIKTRGQQVTLRCSPKSGHDTVSWYQQALGQGPQFIFQYYEEEERQRGNFPDRFSGHQFPNYSSELNVNALLLGDSALYLCASSLKGAYKNTEAFFGQGTRLTVV.

This clone was seen once. The chain employs TRBV5-1 and TRBJ2-1; tentative D call: TRBD2 (6 bases). Germline V gene data show CDR1 as SGHRS and CDR2 as YFSETQ. The ends were cut back, 0 bases at V and 8 bases at J, with 15 bases in the middle. This CDR3 comprises 15 residues. The CDR3 protein is CASSLGGGGVDEQFF. The CDR3 DNA reads as TGCGCCAGCAGCTTGGGGGGCGGAGGGGTCGATGAGCAGTTCTTC. Variable domain in full (rest from reference TRBV5-1 and TRBJ2-1): KAGVTQTPRYLIKTRGQQVTLSCSPISGHRSVSWYQQTPGQGLQFLFEYFSETQRNKGNFPGRFSGRQFSNSRSEMNVSTLELGDSALYLCASSLGGGGVDEQFFGPGTRLTVL.

Worth noting for this clone: One end of the junction is discordant with germline, which a read error may explain. CDR3 DNA: TGTGCCACCAGTGATCGAACAGGGGGCCAAGAGGCCCAGTACTTC. Its protein product is CATSDRTGGQEAQYF. V gene TRBV24-1 combines with J gene TRBJ2-5; 9 bases map to TRBD1. Germline-derived CDR1 and CDR2 are KGHDR and SFDVKD. This CDR3 comprises 15 residues.

This clone was counted once. The chain carries TRBV19 and TRBJ2-7; TRBD2 matches at 13 bases. This CDR3 spans 17 amino acids. The germline gives CDR1 LNHDA, CDR2 SQIVND (reference sequence). V lost 2 bases, J lost 5 bases, and 9 bases stayed unmatched. CDR3 residues: CASSIIGLAGVIHEQYF. The CDR3 DNA reads TGTGCCAGTAGTATAATCGGACTAGCGGGAGTAATCCACGAGCAGTACTTC.

The genes are TRBV5-6 and TRBJ2-7; 8 bases map to TRBD2. Germline V gives CDR1 SGHDT, CDR2 YYEEEE. The CDR3 totals 14 residues. The V and J ends lost 4 bases and 0 bases, in that order; junction bases with no gene match: 3. Here the CDR3 DNA reads TGTGCCAGCAGCCCCCTAGCGGGCTCCTACGAGCAGTACTTC. The encoded protein is CASSPLAGSYEQYF. The full variable domain, in which reference TRBV5-6 and TRBJ2-7 provide the parts outside the CDR3, is DAGVTQSPTHLIKTRGQQVTLRCSPKSGHDTVSWYQQALGQGPQFIFQYYEEEERQRGNFPDRFSGHQFPNYSSELNVNALLLGDSALYLCASSPLAGSYEQYFGPGTRLTVT.

V usage is TRBV28 and J usage is TRBJ1-5, with D possibly TRBD1 on 6 matching bases. This CDR3 region has 16 residues. Germline lookup yields CDR1 MDHEN and CDR2 SYDVKM. V shed 6 bases and J shed 3 bases, with 18 bases lying between them. This CDR3 is CASSLTRGQFNQPQHF. The CDR3 region has the DNA TGTGCCAGCAGCCTTACAAGAGGACAGTTCAATCAGCCCCAGCATTTT.

This chain uses TRBV28 with TRBJ1-2; 7 nucleotides line up with TRBD1. The CDR3 has 12 residues. The germline CDR1 and CDR2 sequences are MDHEN and SYDVKM. The junction had 10 bases not matched to a gene; V was cut back by 6 bases and J by 12 bases. The CDR3 region is CASRTTGIGHTF. CDR3 bases: TGTGCCAGCAGGACGACAGGGATCGGGCACACCTTC.

This clone was seen only a few times. The chain's CDR3 is CASSPDRSNVLTF. CDR3 nucleotide sequence: TGTGCCAGCAGTCCCGACAGGTCAAACGTCCTGACTTTC. This chain links TRBV12-3 or TRBV12-4 with TRBJ2-6, with D possibly being TRBD1 (6 bases). V was cut by 5 bases and J by 10 bases, with 12 bases left in between. CDR3 size: 13 residues.

This clone was observed a single time. This chain joins TRBV11-3 and TRBJ1-3; D gene uncertain. The length of the CDR3 is 13 residues. Germline V gene sequence: CDR1 SGHNT, CDR2 YENEEA. Trimming stripped 5 bases from V and 1 base from J, with 6 bases between. The CDR3 DNA is TGTGCCAGCAGCCGAGAGTCTGGAAACACCATATATTTT. It encodes CASSRESGNTIYF. Looking up the rest from reference TRBV11-3 and TRBJ1-3 gives the full variable domain: EAGVVQSPRYKIIEKKQPVAFWCNPISGHNTLYWYLQNLGQGPELLIRYENEEAVDDSQLPKDRFSAERLKGVDSTLKIQPAELGDSAVYLCASSRESGNTIYFGEGSWLTVV.

V usage is TRBV3-1 (or the pseudogene TRBV3-2) and J usage is TRBJ1-2; D is ambiguous. V dropped 3 bases and J dropped 8 bases, with 7 bases sitting between them. Germline CDR1 reads LGHDT; CDR2 reads YNNKEL (reference sequence). The CDR3 is made up of 11 amino acids. For the CDR3, the DNA is TGTGCCAGCAGCCATGTCTACGGCTACACCTTC. It specifies CASSHVYGYTF.

The chain uses TRBV27 and TRBJ1-2; D possibly corresponds to TRBD1 (5 bases). Germline CDR1 is MNHEY and CDR2 is SMNVEV (reference sequence). The V gene lost 5 bases and the J gene lost 2 bases, with 12 bases spanning the gap. The CDR3 runs 14 residues. CDR3 DNA sequence: TGTGCCAGCAGTCTCGGTACAGGCAACTATGGCTACACCTTC. Encoded protein: CASSLGTGNYGYTF.

The rearrangement links TRBV2 to TRBJ2-7, with 8 bases fitting TRBD2. Trimming removed 8 bases from V and 3 bases from J; junction bases left unmatched: 9. CDR1 and CDR2 from the germline V gene are SNHLY and FYNNEI. There are 14 residues in the CDR3. CDR3 in amino acids: CASLVREGVYEQYF. The CDR3 bases are TGTGCCAGCTTGGTCCGGGAGGGGGTCTACGAGCAGTACTTC.

The chain combines TRBV6-5 with TRBJ2-1, with D possibly matching TRBD1 (5 bases). V was clipped by 7 bases and J by 0 bases, with 13 bases between them. The germline V gene encodes CDR1 MNHEY and CDR2 SVGAGI. The CDR3 consists of 15 residues. CDR3 region: CASKAQGSSYNEQFF. CDR3 nucleotides: TGTGCCAGCAAGGCCCAGGGTAGCTCCTACAATGAGCAGTTCTTC.

The chain is built from TRBV7-2 and TRBJ2-7; 9 bases line up with TRBD2. The germline V gene has CDR1 SGHTA and CDR2 FQGNSA. There are 16 residues in the CDR3. V was pared by 1 base and J by 3 bases, with 7 bases of the junction left unmatched. This CDR3 is CASSLGGGGAIYEQYF. The CDR3, as DNA: TGTGCCAGCAGCTTAGGAGGCGGGGGGGCAATCTACGAGCAGTACTTC. Drawing the rest from reference TRBV7-2 and TRBJ2-7, the complete variable domain is GAGVSQSPSNKVTEKGKDVELRCDPISGHTALYWYRQSLGQGLEFLIYFQGNSAPDKSGLPSDRFSAERTGGSVSTLTIQRTQQEDSAVYLCASSLGGGGAIYEQYFGPGTRLTVT.

This rearrangement joins TRBV19 to TRBJ2-3, with D perhaps TRBD2 (6 bases). Germline V gene data show CDR1 as LNHDA and CDR2 as SQIVND (reference sequence). The CDR3 is made up of 16 amino acids. V lost 3 bases and J 2 bases, leaving 15 bases between the germline ends. Here the CDR3 DNA reads TGTGCCAGTAGTATCTGGTGGGGGGAATACACAGATACGCAGTATTTT. Translating it yields CASSIWWGEYTDTQYF. The full variable domain, rest sourced from reference TRBV19 and TRBJ2-3, is DGGITQSPKYLFRKEGQNVTLSCEQNLNHDAMYWYRQDPGQGLRLIYYSQIVNDFQKGDIAEGYSVSREKKESFPLTVTSAQKNPTAFYLCASSIWWGEYTDTQYFGPGTRLTVL.

The rearrangement uses TRBV6-1 and TRBJ2-7, with TRBD1 identical over 11 bases. CDR3 length: 15 amino acids. Germline V gene sequence: CDR1 MNHNS, CDR2 SASEGT. The V segment lost 3 bases and the J segment 2 bases; nucleotides outside the gene matches: 3. CDR3: CASSERGQGAYEQYF. CDR3 coding DNA: TGTGCCAGCAGTGAGCGGGGACAGGGGGCCTACGAGCAGTACTTC.

The chain combines TRBV5-4 with TRBJ2-1; no clear D. Germline CDR1 and CDR2: SGHNT and YYREEE (reference sequence). The CDR3 sequence is 15 residues long. The V and J ends lost 0 bases and 0 bases respectively, with 7 bases between them. CDR3 sequence (DNA): TGTGCCAGCAGCTTGGGACACATCTCCTACAATGAGCAGTTCTTC. Translating gives CASSLGHISYNEQFF.

V is TRBV5-1 and J is TRBJ2-2; TRBD1 is a possible D gene (5 bases). Germline V gives CDR1 SGHRS, CDR2 YFSETQ. The CDR3 length is 17 residues. Deletions cut 3 bases from V and 0 bases from J, with 15 bases between. The CDR3 is CASSSTNGASNTGELFF. The CDR3 nucleotides are TGCGCCAGCAGCTCTACAAATGGGGCATCGAACACCGGGGAGCTGTTTTTT.

The chain uses TRBV10-3 and TRBJ2-3; 9 bases are shared with TRBD1. With 8 bases clipped from V and 6 bases from J, the junction kept 6 bases outside the gene matches. The CDR3 has 13 amino acids. Germline CDR1 reads ENHRY; CDR2 reads SYGVKD. CDR3 coding DNA: TGTGCCATCGCGGACAGGGGAACGGATACGCAGTATTTT. Protein: CAIADRGTDTQYF.

The CDR3 DNA is TGTGCCAGAAGCTTGGATCCTAGCTCTCACGAGCAGTACTTC. It translates to CARSLDPSSHEQYF. The gene calls are TRBV5-3 and TRBJ2-7; the D gene is possibly TRBD2 (5 bases). TRBV5-3 is classed as an ORF, of uncertain function. This CDR3 has 14 residues. V lost 0 bases and J 5 bases, leaving 12 bases between the germline ends.